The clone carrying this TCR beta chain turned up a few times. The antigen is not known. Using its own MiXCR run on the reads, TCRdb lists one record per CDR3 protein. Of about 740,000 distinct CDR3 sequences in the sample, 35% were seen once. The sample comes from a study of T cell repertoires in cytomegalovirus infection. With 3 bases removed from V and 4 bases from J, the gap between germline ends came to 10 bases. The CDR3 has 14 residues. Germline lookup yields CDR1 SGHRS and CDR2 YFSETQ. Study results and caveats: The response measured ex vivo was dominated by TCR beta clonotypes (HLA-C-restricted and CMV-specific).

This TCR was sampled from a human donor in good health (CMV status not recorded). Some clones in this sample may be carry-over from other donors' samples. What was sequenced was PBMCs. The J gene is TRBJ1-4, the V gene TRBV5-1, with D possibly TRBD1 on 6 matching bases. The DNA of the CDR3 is TGCGCCAGCAGCTCCGACAGGTTTAATGAAAAACTGTTTTTT. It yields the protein CASSSDRFNEKLFF. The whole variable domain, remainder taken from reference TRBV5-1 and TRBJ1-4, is KAGVTQTPRYLIKTRGQQVTLSCSPISGHRSVSWYQQTPGQGLQFLFEYFSETQRNKGNFPGRFSGRQFSNSRSEMNVSTLELGDSALYLCASSSDRFNEKLFFGSGTQLSVL.